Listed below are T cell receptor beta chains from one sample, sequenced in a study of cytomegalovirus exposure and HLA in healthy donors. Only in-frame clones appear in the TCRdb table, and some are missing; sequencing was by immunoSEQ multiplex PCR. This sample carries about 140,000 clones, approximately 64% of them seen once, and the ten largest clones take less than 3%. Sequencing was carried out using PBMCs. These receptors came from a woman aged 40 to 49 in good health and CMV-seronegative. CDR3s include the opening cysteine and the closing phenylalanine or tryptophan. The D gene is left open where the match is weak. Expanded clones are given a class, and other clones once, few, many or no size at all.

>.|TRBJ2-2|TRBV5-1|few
CASSLATGGATGELFF
TGCGCCAGCAGCTTGGCCACAGGGGGGGCCACCGGGGAGCTGTTTTTT
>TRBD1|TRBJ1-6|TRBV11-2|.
CASSPTGAENSPLHF
TGTGCCAGCAGCCCGACAGGGGCCGAGAATTCACCCCTCCACTTT
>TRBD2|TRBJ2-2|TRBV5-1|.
CASSLAAGGNTGELFF
TGCGCCAGCAGCTTGGCCGCGGGGGGGAACACCGGGGAGCTGTTTTTT
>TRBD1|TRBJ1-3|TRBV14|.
CASSRTQGWSGNTIYF
TGTGCCAGCAGCCGAACACAGGGGTGGTCTGGAAACACCATATATTTT
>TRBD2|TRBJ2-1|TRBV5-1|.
CASSLLSVTSGGAYNEQFF
TGCGCCAGCAGCTTGTTGTCCGTTACTAGCGGGGGGGCCTACAATGAGCAGTTCTTC
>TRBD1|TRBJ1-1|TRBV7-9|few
CASSLTGDTEAFF
TGTGCCAGCAGCTTGACAGGGGACACTGAAGCTTTCTTT
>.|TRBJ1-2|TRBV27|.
CASSLTSYRAGNGYTF
TGTGCCAGCAGTTTGACCAGTTACAGGGCAGGGAATGGCTACACCTTC
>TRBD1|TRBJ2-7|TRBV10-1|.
CASSALRTGFYEQYF
TGCGCCAGCAGTGCTCTCCGGACAGGTTTCTACGAGCAGTACTTC
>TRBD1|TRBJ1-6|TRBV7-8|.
CASSSDRGQSYNSPLHF
TGTGCCAGCAGCTCGGACAGGGGGCAATCCTATAATTCACCCCTCCACTTT
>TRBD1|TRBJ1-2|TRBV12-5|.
CASGPANLRDRGHGYTF
TGTGCTAGTGGCCCCGCCAATCTCCGGGACAGGGGACATGGCTACACCTTC
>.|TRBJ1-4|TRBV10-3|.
CAISESRVEEKLFF
TGTGCCATCAGTGAATCCAGGGTGGAGGAAAAACTGTTTTTT
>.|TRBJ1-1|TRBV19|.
CASSISYRTMNTEAFF
TGTGCCAGTAGTATTTCGTACAGGACGATGAACACTGAAGCTTTCTTT
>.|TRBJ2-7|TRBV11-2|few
CASSLESQGGEYF
TGTGCCAGCAGCTTAGAATCACAGGGAGGGGAGTACTTC
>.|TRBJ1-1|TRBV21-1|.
CASSNPGQGIMNTEAFF
TGTGCCAGCAGCAACCCAGGACAGGGGATCATGAACACTGAAGCTTTCTTT
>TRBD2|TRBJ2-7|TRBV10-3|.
CAIRPTSGGPYEQYF
TGTGCCATCAGGCCGACTAGCGGGGGCCCCTACGAGCAGTACTTC
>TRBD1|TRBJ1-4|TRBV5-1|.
CASSLELRQGEKLFF
TGCGCCAGCAGCTTGGAACTGAGACAGGGAGAAAAACTGTTTTTT
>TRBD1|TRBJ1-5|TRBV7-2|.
CASTLNMDRAQPQHF
TGTGCCAGCACCCTAAACATGGACAGGGCCCAGCCCCAGCATTTT
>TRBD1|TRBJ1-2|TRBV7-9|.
CASSSRTGGRANYGYTF
TGTGCCAGCAGCTCCCGGACAGGGGGCAGAGCTAACTATGGCTACACCTTC
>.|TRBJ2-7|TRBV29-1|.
CSVEGGRAPSYEQYF
TGCAGCGTTGAAGGGGGGCGGGCCCCCTCCTACGAGCAGTACTTC
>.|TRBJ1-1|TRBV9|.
CASSVEGIGGRGRDTEAFF
TGTGCCAGCAGCGTAGAGGGTATCGGGGGACGGGGGAGAGACACTGAAGCTTTCTTT
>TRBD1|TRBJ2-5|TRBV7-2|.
CASSLATGRAETQYF
TGTGCCAGCAGCTTAGCGACAGGGCGAGCAGAGACCCAGTACTTC
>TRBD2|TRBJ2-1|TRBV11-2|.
CASSLGTSGGNEQFF
TGTGCCAGCAGCTTAGGGACTAGCGGGGGTAATGAGCAGTTCTTC
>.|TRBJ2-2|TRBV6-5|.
CASSYSARVRPGELFF
TGTGCCAGCAGTTACTCAGCCAGGGTCCGACCCGGGGAGCTGTTTTTT
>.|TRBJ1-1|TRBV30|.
CAWSKQENTEAFF
TGTGCCTGGAGTAAACAGGAGAACACTGAAGCTTTCTTT
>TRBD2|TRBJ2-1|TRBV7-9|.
CASSSSAGLLLYNEQFF
TGTGCCAGCAGCTCGTCAGCGGGGCTCCTGCTATACAATGAGCAGTTCTTC
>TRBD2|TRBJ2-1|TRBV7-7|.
CASSSNGGAHNEQFF
TGTGCCAGCAGCAGCAACGGGGGGGCCCACAATGAGCAGTTCTTC
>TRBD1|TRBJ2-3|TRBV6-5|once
CASSYFMTGIDTQYF
TGTGCCAGCAGTTACTTTATGACAGGGATCGATACGCAGTATTTT
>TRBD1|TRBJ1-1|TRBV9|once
CASSVGTGGQAFF
TGTGCCAGCAGCGTAGGGACAGGGGGCCAAGCTTTCTTT
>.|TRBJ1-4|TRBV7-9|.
CASTTRELAEKLFF
TGTGCCAGTACGACCCGGGAACTTGCTGAAAAACTGTTTTTT